This T cell receptor (beta chain) is drawn from a study of T cell responses to AZD1222 COVID-19 vaccine. Study-level background: Second doses that came at about 4 or about 12 weeks were put together. Study-level points and caveats: Spike-specific TCR repertoires showed rising breadth and depth after two AZD1222 doses. Only after the peak T cell response were repertoires sampled. Clonal diversity was possibly underestimated, and white British individuals and females predominated among donors.

About this clone itself: No antigen is known for it.

From germline, CDR1 is LNHDA and CDR2 SQIVND (reference sequence). The CDR3 runs 14 residues. Trimming pared 6 bases from V and 1 base from J, leaving 12 bases between. Generated by immunoSEQ multiplex PCR, the TCRdb table keeps only in-frame clones and is missing some. The sample yields about 120,000 clones, over 75% seen once. The gene calls are TRBV19 and TRBJ1-1; possibly TRBD1 for D (6 bases). The sample in question was peripheral blood, obtained on day 0 of AZD1222 vaccination. The receptor was derived from an adult in good health. The CDR3 DNA follows: TGTGCCAGTAGCCCCCAGGGGAGGAACACTGAAGCTTTCTTT. This sequence encodes CASSPQGRNTEAFF.